This TCR beta chain comes out of a study of T cells in Graves' hyperthyroidism and ophthalmopathy. Study findings and constraints: In blood, most of the thyroid clonotypes expanded above 0.001 were also present. The model made its ophthalmopathy prediction, and onset followed a median around 6.5 months later.

This clonotype was counted a few times. As yet, its antigen is unknown. Patients were aged 18 to 65, had disease duration under 2 months, and had newly diagnosed hyperthyroidism. CDR3 size: 16 residues. V was cut by 5 bases and J by 5 bases, with 19 bases left in between. CDR1 SEHNR and CDR2 FQNEAQ come from the germline V gene (reference sequence). Amplification targeted TCR beta CDR3 regions from RNA transcripts. HTBI primers were employed in a first-round RT-PCR of the TCR CDR3. TCRdb independently ran MiXCR on the multiplex PCR reads; one entry per CDR3 protein. The table includes 450,000 to 600,000 distinct CDR3 sequences, approximately 15% detected once.

The rearrangement links TRBV7-9 to TRBJ2-1; D not resolved. Sequencing was performed on blood. This receptor was identified in a woman aged 40 to 50 with Graves' hyperthyroidism. This CDR3 is CASSPTPDAADNEQFF. In DNA, the CDR3 is TGTGCCAGCAGCCCAACCCCAGACGCAGCCGACAATGAGCAGTTCTTC.